The 26 T cell receptor beta chains presented below share a single source sample, sequenced in a study of cytomegalovirus exposure and HLA in healthy donors. TCRdb's copy holds only in-frame clones and misses some; the assay was immunoSEQ multiplex PCR. This table has tens of thousands of clones, around 94% appearing once. The sequenced sample was PBMCs. These receptors originate from a woman between 18 and 30 years old in good health and CMV-seronegative.

J is TRBJ2-1 and V is TRBV9, with D possibly TRBD2 on 7 matching bases. Trimming removed 4 bases from V and 9 bases from J, with 20 bases in between. There are 15 residues in the CDR3. Germline CDR1 reads SGDLS; CDR2 reads YYNGEE. CDR3 residues: CASSTRVGGQGEQFF. The CDR3 DNA sequence: TGTGCCAGCAGCACCAGAGTGGGGGGGCAAGGTGAGCAGTTCTTC.

The chain couples TRBV5-1 to TRBJ2-3; 12 nucleotides line up with TRBD2. The length of the CDR3 is 16 residues. Trimming removed 2 bases from V and 1 base from J; junction bases left unmatched: 2. The germline gives CDR1 SGHRS, CDR2 YFSETQ. CDR3 sequence: CASSFTSGGRTDTQYF. DNA of the CDR3: TGCGCCAGCAGCTTCACTAGCGGGGGGCGCACAGATACGCAGTATTTT.

V usage is TRBV7-2 and J usage is TRBJ1-2; a possible D gene is TRBD1 (5 bases). Looked up from germline, CDR1 is SGHTA and CDR2 is FQGNSA. Trimming stripped 8 bases from V and 7 bases from J, with 23 bases between. The CDR3 length is 15 residues. The CDR3 reads CASRIMGRGISGYTF. The CDR3 nucleotides read TGTGCCAGCCGCATAATGGGTAGGGGTATAAGTGGCTACACCTTC.

V is TRBV2 and J is TRBJ2-5; tentative D call: TRBD2 (6 bases). This CDR3 is 15 amino acids long. Between the trimmed V and J ends, which lost 8 bases and 2 bases, there was a span of 18 bases. Germline lookup yields CDR1 SNHLY and CDR2 FYNNEI. The CDR3 loop is CASHLGGFKQETQYF. CDR3 nucleotide sequence: TGTGCCAGCCACCTCGGGGGTTTTAAACAAGAGACCCAGTACTTC.

V usage is TRBV9 and J usage is TRBJ1-1; D unclear. Germline V gene lookup returns CDR1 SGDLS and CDR2 YYNGEE. The ends were cut back, 3 bases at V and 7 bases at J, with 4 bases in the middle. CDR3 length equals 10 residues. The CDR3 DNA is TGTGCCAGCAGCGGCGATGAAGCTTTCTTT. The encoded protein is CASSGDEAFF.

This sequence joins TRBV19 and TRBJ2-3; 12 nucleotides agree with TRBD2. J lost 2 bases, V lost 4 bases, and 16 bases had no gene match. CDR1 and CDR2 from the germline V gene are LNHDA and SQIVND (reference sequence). CDR3 length equals 20 residues. CDR3 sequence (DNA): TGTGCCAGTAGTACACCGGGACTAGCGGGTCCCCCACGAGTCACAGATACGCAGTATTTT. As protein: CASSTPGLAGPPRVTDTQYF. Combining the CDR3 with reference TRBV19 and TRBJ2-3 gives the whole variable domain DGGITQSPKYLFRKEGQNVTLSCEQNLNHDAMYWYRQDPGQGLRLIYYSQIVNDFQKGDIAEGYSVSREKKESFPLTVTSAQKNPTAFYLCASSTPGLAGPPRVTDTQYFGPGTRLTVL.

The V call is TRBV4-1, the J call TRBJ2-7, with D possibly matching TRBD1 (6 bases). The germline gives CDR1 MGHRA, CDR2 YSYEKL. This CDR3 region has 15 residues. The germline V and J ends were trimmed by 3 bases and 0 bases, with 12 bases remaining between them. The CDR3 here is CASSQIGQYSYEQYF. CDR3 nucleotides: TGCGCCAGCAGCCAGATAGGACAGTACTCCTACGAGCAGTACTTC.

This chain connects TRBV18 to TRBJ1-5; no clear D gene. Germline V gene sequence: CDR1 KGHSH, CDR2 LQKENI. The CDR3 consists of 14 residues. Trimming stripped 6 bases from V and 3 bases from J, with 12 bases between. This chain's CDR3 is CASSDKDYNQPQHF. CDR3 bases: TGTGCCAGCTCCGACAAGGATTACAATCAGCCCCAGCATTTT.

The rearrangement links TRBV4-1 to TRBJ2-1, with D unclear. Germline V CDR1 and CDR2: MGHRA, YSYEKL. Trimming stripped 4 bases from V and 1 base from J, with 20 bases between. CDR3 length: 18 residues. DNA for the CDR3: TGCGCCAGCAGCCTCCCCTCCGCCTCTAGTGCTTCCTACAATGAGCAGTTCTTC. Translating gives CASSLPSASSASYNEQFF.

This chain links TRBV7-6 with TRBJ2-2; tentative D call: TRBD1 (5 bases). Deletions cut 4 bases from V and 4 bases from J, with 13 bases between. CDR3 length: 15 residues. The germline V gene has CDR1 SGHVS and CDR2 FNYEAQ. The CDR3 protein is CASSSQGTGTGELFF. The CDR3 DNA sequence: TGTGCCAGCAGCTCGCAGGGAACGGGCACCGGGGAGCTGTTTTTT.

The genes are TRBV5-1 and TRBJ1-6; D unclear. In germline, CDR1 is SGHRS, CDR2 YFSETQ. The V and J ends lost 5 bases and 10 bases respectively, with 19 bases between them. The CDR3 totals 15 residues. The CDR3 DNA reads TGCGCCAGCAGAGTCAAAGCGGAGTTGGACTCACCCCTCCACTTT. This encodes CASRVKAELDSPLHF.

The chain couples TRBV6-5 to TRBJ2-5; 9 bases fit TRBD2. Germline lookup yields CDR1 MNHEY and CDR2 SVGAGI. The V gene end was trimmed by 2 bases and the J gene end by 7 bases; junction bases not matched to a gene: 5. The CDR3 contains 14 residues. CDR3 sequence (DNA): TGTGCCAGCAGTTACGGCGGGGGGGAGGGGACCCAGTACTTC. Protein sequence: CASSYGGGEGTQYF.

With respect to this clone: The sample has other DNA sequences that encode this CDR3 too. The DNA for the CDR3 is TGTGCCAGCAGTGTTTATAGCAATCAGCCCCAGCATTTT. It yields the protein CASSVYSNQPQHF. The chain combines TRBV2 with TRBJ1-5; D remains ambiguous. CDR1 and CDR2 from the germline V gene are SNHLY and FYNNEI. The CDR3 loop spans 13 amino acids. V was trimmed by 4 bases and J by 0 bases, leaving 4 bases between them. Looking up the rest from reference TRBV2 and TRBJ1-5 gives the full variable domain: EPEVTQTPSHQVTQMGQEVILRCVPISNHLYFYWYRQILGQKVEFLVSFYNNEISEKSEIFDDQFSVERPDGSNFTLKIRSTKLEDSAMYFCASSVYSNQPQHFGDGTRLSIL.

The V and J genes are TRBV7-9 and TRBJ2-2; TRBD1 is a possible D gene (6 bases). Germline lookup yields CDR1 SEHNR and CDR2 FQNEAQ (reference sequence). The CDR3 spans 16 residues. Trimming left V 4 bases short and J 2 bases short, with 14 bases between. This CDR3 is CASSSRDTGNTGELFF. As DNA, the CDR3 is TGTGCCAGCAGCTCTCGGGACACGGGCAACACCGGGGAGCTGTTTTTT.

The CDR3 sequence: CAWSVNRGGDGYTF. The DNA of the CDR3 is TGTGCCTGGAGTGTGAACAGGGGGGGGGATGGCTACACCTTC. V is TRBV30 and J is TRBJ1-2, with TRBD1 matching over 8 bases. The CDR3 has 14 residues. Losses at the gene ends were 0 bases for V and 6 bases for J; bases not matched to a gene: 6. CDR1 GTSNPN and CDR2 SVGIG come from the germline V gene (reference sequence).

V gene TRBV9 combines with J gene TRBJ2-7; 7 bases align to TRBD1. Germline V gene sequence: CDR1 SGDLS, CDR2 YYNGEE. The CDR3 has 15 residues. Trimming at V came to 3 bases and at J to 0 bases, leaving 6 bases not matched to a gene. As DNA, the CDR3 is TGTGCCAGCAGCGCAGGGACAGCTTACTCCTACGAGCAGTACTTC. Translating it yields CASSAGTAYSYEQYF. The entire variable domain, with the rest obtained from reference TRBV9 and TRBJ2-7, is as follows: DSGVTQTPKHLITATGQRVTLRCSPRSGDLSVYWYQQSLDQGLQFLIQYYNGEERAKGNILERFSAQQFPDLHSELNLSSLELGDSALYFCASSAGTAYSYEQYFGPGTRLTVT.

The chain links TRBV19 to TRBJ2-3; D might be TRBD1 (6 bases). Germline loops: CDR1 LNHDA, CDR2 SQIVND (reference sequence). Deletions cut 5 bases from V and 1 base from J, with 16 bases between. The CDR3 spans 16 residues. The CDR3 loop reads CASSPDQTGRTDTQYF. The DNA of the CDR3 is TGTGCCAGTAGTCCGGACCAGACAGGCCGCACAGATACGCAGTATTTT. Full variable domain (remainder filled in from reference TRBV19 and TRBJ2-3): DGGITQSPKYLFRKEGQNVTLSCEQNLNHDAMYWYRQDPGQGLRLIYYSQIVNDFQKGDIAEGYSVSREKKESFPLTVTSAQKNPTAFYLCASSPDQTGRTDTQYFGPGTRLTVL.

V is TRBV4-3 and J is TRBJ1-1, with a tentative D call TRBD1 (5 bases). The germline V gene has CDR1 LGHNA and CDR2 YSLEER. The CDR3 loop spans 15 amino acids. With 4 bases removed from V and 2 bases from J, the gap between germline ends came to 14 bases. The CDR3 is CASSRRGGSNTEAFF. The CDR3 DNA reads as TGCGCCAGCAGCCGCCGCGGGGGGTCAAACACTGAAGCTTTCTTT.

The chain couples TRBV7-9 to TRBJ2-5; the D is unclear. V dropped 5 bases and J dropped 3 bases, with 13 bases sitting between them. The CDR3 consists of 14 residues. Germline-derived CDR1 and CDR2 are SEHNR and FQNEAQ (reference sequence). The DNA of the CDR3 is TGTGCCAGCAGCCACAGACATATAAAAGAGACCCAGTACTTC. This sequence encodes CASSHRHIKETQYF.

The rearrangement links TRBV13 to TRBJ1-3, with 7 bases identical to TRBD1. The V gene end was trimmed by 1 base and the J gene end by 0 bases; junction bases not matched to a gene: 3. Germline lookup yields CDR1 PRHDT and CDR2 FYEKMQ (reference sequence). This CDR3 has 16 amino acids. The CDR3 reads CASSLAGDSSGNTIYF. CDR3 DNA: TGTGCCAGCAGCTTAGCGGGGGACAGCTCTGGAAACACCATATATTTT.

This clone is a singleton in its sample. The chain is built from TRBV27 and TRBJ1-2; TRBD1 matches at 7 bases. The germline V gene encodes CDR1 MNHEY and CDR2 SMNVEV (reference sequence). The CDR3 loop spans 14 amino acids. V lost 4 bases to trimming and J lost 3 bases; unmatched junction nucleotides: 5. The CDR3 nucleotides are TGTGCCAGCAGTTCACAGGGGTTCGACTATGGCTACACCTTC. Its protein is CASSSQGFDYGYTF.

CDR3 coding DNA: TGCGCCAGCAGCCAAGCCCGACTAGGAGGGTTCGATACGCAGTATTTT. Protein: CASSQARLGGFDTQYF. V and J are TRBV4-1 and TRBJ2-3; D is possibly TRBD2 (6 bases). The CDR3 runs to 16 residues. Germline V gene sequence: CDR1 MGHRA, CDR2 YSYEKL. Trimming removed 1 base from V and 6 bases from J, with 17 bases in between.

This clone was seen only once. The chain is built from TRBV18 and TRBJ1-5; D is undetermined. The V gene's germline CDR1 is KGHSH and CDR2 LQKENI. CDR3 length: 14 residues. Trimming left V 3 bases short and J 7 bases short, with 13 bases between. CDR3 bases: TGTGCCAGCTCACCGCCACCAGGAGGCCAGCCCCAGCATTTT. This gives the protein CASSPPPGGQPQHF. The variable domain in full, completed from reference TRBV18 and TRBJ1-5, reads NAGVMQNPRHLVRRRGQEARLRCSPMKGHSHVYWYRQLPEEGLKFMVYLQKENIIDESGMPKERFSAEFPKEGPSILRIQQVVRGDSAAYFCASSPPPGGQPQHFGDGTRLSIL.

The chain couples TRBV5-5 to TRBJ1-5, with a tentative D call TRBD1 (5 bases). Trimming stripped 1 base from V and 4 bases from J, with 9 bases between. The germline V gene encodes CDR1 SGHKS and CDR2 YYEKEE (reference sequence). The CDR3 has 14 residues. CDR3 protein: CASSLITGNQPQHF. For the CDR3, the DNA is TGTGCCAGCAGCTTGATCACAGGAAATCAGCCCCAGCATTTT.

The chain carries TRBV11-2 and TRBJ1-1; no clear D. This CDR3 has 15 residues. V lost 4 bases and J lost 1, with 13 bases in between. CDR1 and CDR2 from the germline V gene are SGHAT and FQNNGV. The DNA for the CDR3 is TGTGCCAGCAGCTCCTTAAAGCTGAGGAACACTGAAGCTTTCTTT. The encoded protein is CASSSLKLRNTEAFF.

This rearrangement joins TRBV19 to TRBJ1-6, with TRBD1 matching over 7 bases. Germline V gives CDR1 LNHDA, CDR2 SQIVND (reference sequence). The junction had 3 bases not matched to a gene; V was cut back by 4 bases and J by 6 bases. There are 14 residues in the CDR3. The DNA for the CDR3 is TGTGCCAGTAGTACAACAGGGGTTAATTCACCCCTCCACTTT. Its translation: CASSTTGVNSPLHF.